The 17 T cell receptor beta chains listed next were all sequenced from one sample in a study of cytomegalovirus exposure and HLA in healthy donors. Measured with immunoSEQ multiplex PCR; TCRdb has only the in-frame clones, and not every one. The data hold roughly 250,000 clones, with approximately 84% observed a single time. The sequenced sample consisted of PBMCs. All receptors come from a woman aged 30 to 39 in good health and CMV-seropositive.

The chain joins TRBV2 to TRBJ2-5; no firm D call. V lost 3 bases and J lost 5, with 19 bases in between. This CDR3 has 16 amino acids. Germline values: CDR1 SNHLY, CDR2 FYNNEI. This CDR3 is CASSDPLRASGETQYF. In DNA form, the CDR3 reads TGTGCCAGCAGTGATCCCCTTCGCGCATCCGGGGAGACCCAGTACTTC. The whole variable domain, filled in from reference TRBV2 and TRBJ2-5, reads EPEVTQTPSHQVTQMGQEVILRCVPISNHLYFYWYRQILGQKVEFLVSFYNNEISEKSEIFDDQFSVERPDGSNFTLKIRSTKLEDSAMYFCASSDPLRASGETQYFGPGTRLLVL.

This chain connects TRBV6-5 to TRBJ1-2; D might be TRBD1 (5 bases). The germline gives CDR1 MNHEY, CDR2 SVGAGI. The CDR3 contains 16 residues. V was shortened by 0 bases and J by 0 bases, with 11 bases between the two germline ends. CDR3 bases: TGTGCCAGCAGTTACTCGGCGGGGGAACCTAACTATGGCTACACCTTC. Its protein product is CASSYSAGEPNYGYTF.

The chain is built from TRBV25-1 and TRBJ1-1, with D unclear. There are 11 residues in the CDR3. The V gene lost 6 bases and the J gene lost 5 bases, with 7 bases spanning the gap. Germline values: CDR1 MGHDK, CDR2 SYGVNS. The CDR3 spells CASRGRTEAFF. Written as DNA, the CDR3 is TGTGCCAGCAGGGGCAGGACTGAAGCTTTCTTT.

The genes are TRBV9 and TRBJ2-7; D may be TRBD2 (6 bases). Germline lookup yields CDR1 SGDLS and CDR2 YYNGEE. The CDR3 consists of 16 residues. The germline V and J ends were trimmed by 4 bases and 0 bases, with 17 bases remaining between them. The CDR3 sequence: CASSPQIAERSYEQYF. CDR3 sequence (DNA): TGTGCCAGCAGCCCCCAAATAGCGGAGCGCTCCTACGAGCAGTACTTC. Combining the CDR3 with reference TRBV9 and TRBJ2-7 gives the whole variable domain DSGVTQTPKHLITATGQRVTLRCSPRSGDLSVYWYQQSLDQGLQFLIQYYNGEERAKGNILERFSAQQFPDLHSELNLSSLELGDSALYFCASSPQIAERSYEQYFGPGTRLTVT.

This chain joins TRBV5-6 and TRBJ2-1; possibly TRBD2 for D (5 bases). The germline gives CDR1 SGHDT, CDR2 YYEEEE. This CDR3 comprises 15 residues. Trimming took off 3 bases at V and 2 bases at J, with 12 bases between the two ends. CDR3 amino acids: CASSSGYRTYNEQFF. DNA for the CDR3: TGTGCCAGCAGCTCGGGATATAGGACCTACAATGAGCAGTTCTTC.

This chain joins TRBV27 and TRBJ2-7; D is ambiguous. Germline CDR1 MNHEY, CDR2 SMNVEV (reference sequence). V lost 11 bases and J 2 bases, leaving 19 bases between the germline ends. The CDR3 extends over 14 amino acids. DNA for the CDR3: TGTGCCTCTTCCCCCTTTCCCTTTACCTACGAGCAGTACTTC. Amino acids: CASSPFPFTYEQYF.

This clone was seen more than once but under ten times. The CDR3 sequence is CSVGEGSIYEQYF. DNA of the CDR3: TGCAGCGTAGGGGAGGGATCGATCTACGAGCAGTACTTC. This chain connects TRBV29-1 to TRBJ2-7; 7 positions match TRBD2. Germline V gives CDR1 SQVTM, CDR2 ANQGSEA. With V trimmed by 6 bases and J by 3 bases, 8 bases remained unmatched. CDR3 size: 13 residues.

V usage is TRBV4-1 and J usage is TRBJ2-7; 7 bases are a match to TRBD2. CDR3 size: 16 residues. With V trimmed by 4 bases and J by 1 base, 10 bases remained unmatched. CDR1 is MGHRA and CDR2 is YSYEKL in the germline V gene. The chain's CDR3 is CASSRGVPSGSYEQYF. Written as DNA, the CDR3 is TGCGCCAGCAGCCGGGGGGTGCCTAGCGGTTCCTACGAGCAGTACTTC.

The gene calls are TRBV18 and TRBJ1-5; maybe TRBD1 (6 bases). The germline V gene has CDR1 KGHSH and CDR2 LQKENI. CDR3 length: 17 amino acids. V lost 4 bases and J 7 bases, leaving 23 bases between the germline ends. CDR3: CASSLGMDYRVGQPQHF. The CDR3 DNA follows: TGTGCCAGCTCACTCGGGATGGATTACAGGGTTGGACAGCCCCAGCATTTT.

This clone was observed once. J is TRBJ2-7 and V is TRBV7-9; TRBD1 matches at 7 bases. J was trimmed by 5 bases and V by 11 bases; bases with no gene match: 9. The CDR3 runs 12 residues. CDR1 is SEHNR, CDR2 FQNEAQ, per germline (reference sequence). The CDR3 reads CASGQVSDEQYF. Written as DNA, the CDR3 is TGTGCCTCCGGACAGGTGTCGGACGAGCAGTACTTC.

V and J are TRBV7-6 and TRBJ2-2; TRBD1 matches at 8 bases. V shed 6 bases, J shed 7 bases, and the junction held 13 bases outside the gene matches. The CDR3 contains 16 residues. The germline CDR1 and CDR2 sequences are SGHVS and FNYEAQ. CDR3 loop: CASRRALDRVGGELFF. CDR3 in DNA: TGTGCCAGCAGAAGAGCCCTGGACAGGGTAGGCGGGGAGCTGTTTTTT.

The chain recombines TRBV5-1 with TRBJ2-7, with 14 bases matching TRBD2. The CDR3 has 17 amino acids. V lost 0 bases, J lost 3 bases, and 5 bases stayed unmatched. Germline values: CDR1 SGHRS, CDR2 YFSETQ. The CDR3 DNA reads as TGCGCCAGCAGCTTGGGTGGGACTAGCGGGAGTGACTACGAGCAGTACTTC. This encodes CASSLGGTSGSDYEQYF.

The chain joins TRBV27 to TRBJ2-7; TRBD1 aligns across 8 bases. Unmatched junction bases numbered 7, after V lost 5 bases and J lost 4 bases. Germline loops: CDR1 MNHEY, CDR2 SMNVEV (reference sequence). This CDR3 has 14 residues. The CDR3 loop is CASSDTTGEYEQYF. The CDR3 DNA is TGTGCCAGCAGTGACACGACAGGGGAGTACGAGCAGTACTTC.

The genes are TRBV7-9 and TRBJ2-2; no clear D. Germline lookup yields CDR1 SEHNR and CDR2 FQNEAQ (reference sequence). The CDR3 runs to 12 residues. Trimming cost V 4 bases and J 6 bases, with 6 bases left between them. The CDR3 is CASSSEPGELFF. CDR3 bases: TGTGCCAGCAGCTCCGAGCCCGGGGAGCTGTTTTTT.

The gene calls are TRBV29-1 and TRBJ1-1, with unresolved D. This CDR3 spans 12 amino acids. The ends were cut back, 7 bases at V and 1 base at J, with 10 bases in the middle. The V gene's germline CDR1 is SQVTM and CDR2 ANQGSEA. The CDR3 here is CSALSGNTEAFF. The DNA of the CDR3 is TGCAGCGCCCTCTCAGGGAACACTGAAGCTTTCTTT.

This chain uses TRBV5-1 with TRBJ1-2, with 9 bases lining up with TRBD1. Germline trimming cut 4 bases from V and 5 bases from J; bases unmatched to any gene: 12. CDR3 size: 16 residues. Germline V CDR1 and CDR2: SGHRS, YFSETQ. CDR3 in amino acids: CASSLGDPGTGYGYTF. In DNA form, the CDR3 reads TGCGCCAGCAGCCTGGGGGATCCCGGGACAGGGTATGGCTACACCTTC.

This clone was detected a few times. The same CDR3 arises from other DNA sequences in this sample as well. The CDR3 reads CASSFQGNTIYF. For the CDR3, the DNA is TGTGCCAGCAGCTTCCAGGGAAACACCATATATTTT. The V and J genes are TRBV7-9 and TRBJ1-3; D is unclear. V shed 3 bases and J shed 4 bases, with 4 bases lying between them. Germline CDR1 reads SEHNR; CDR2 reads FQNEAQ (reference sequence). The CDR3 spans 12 residues.